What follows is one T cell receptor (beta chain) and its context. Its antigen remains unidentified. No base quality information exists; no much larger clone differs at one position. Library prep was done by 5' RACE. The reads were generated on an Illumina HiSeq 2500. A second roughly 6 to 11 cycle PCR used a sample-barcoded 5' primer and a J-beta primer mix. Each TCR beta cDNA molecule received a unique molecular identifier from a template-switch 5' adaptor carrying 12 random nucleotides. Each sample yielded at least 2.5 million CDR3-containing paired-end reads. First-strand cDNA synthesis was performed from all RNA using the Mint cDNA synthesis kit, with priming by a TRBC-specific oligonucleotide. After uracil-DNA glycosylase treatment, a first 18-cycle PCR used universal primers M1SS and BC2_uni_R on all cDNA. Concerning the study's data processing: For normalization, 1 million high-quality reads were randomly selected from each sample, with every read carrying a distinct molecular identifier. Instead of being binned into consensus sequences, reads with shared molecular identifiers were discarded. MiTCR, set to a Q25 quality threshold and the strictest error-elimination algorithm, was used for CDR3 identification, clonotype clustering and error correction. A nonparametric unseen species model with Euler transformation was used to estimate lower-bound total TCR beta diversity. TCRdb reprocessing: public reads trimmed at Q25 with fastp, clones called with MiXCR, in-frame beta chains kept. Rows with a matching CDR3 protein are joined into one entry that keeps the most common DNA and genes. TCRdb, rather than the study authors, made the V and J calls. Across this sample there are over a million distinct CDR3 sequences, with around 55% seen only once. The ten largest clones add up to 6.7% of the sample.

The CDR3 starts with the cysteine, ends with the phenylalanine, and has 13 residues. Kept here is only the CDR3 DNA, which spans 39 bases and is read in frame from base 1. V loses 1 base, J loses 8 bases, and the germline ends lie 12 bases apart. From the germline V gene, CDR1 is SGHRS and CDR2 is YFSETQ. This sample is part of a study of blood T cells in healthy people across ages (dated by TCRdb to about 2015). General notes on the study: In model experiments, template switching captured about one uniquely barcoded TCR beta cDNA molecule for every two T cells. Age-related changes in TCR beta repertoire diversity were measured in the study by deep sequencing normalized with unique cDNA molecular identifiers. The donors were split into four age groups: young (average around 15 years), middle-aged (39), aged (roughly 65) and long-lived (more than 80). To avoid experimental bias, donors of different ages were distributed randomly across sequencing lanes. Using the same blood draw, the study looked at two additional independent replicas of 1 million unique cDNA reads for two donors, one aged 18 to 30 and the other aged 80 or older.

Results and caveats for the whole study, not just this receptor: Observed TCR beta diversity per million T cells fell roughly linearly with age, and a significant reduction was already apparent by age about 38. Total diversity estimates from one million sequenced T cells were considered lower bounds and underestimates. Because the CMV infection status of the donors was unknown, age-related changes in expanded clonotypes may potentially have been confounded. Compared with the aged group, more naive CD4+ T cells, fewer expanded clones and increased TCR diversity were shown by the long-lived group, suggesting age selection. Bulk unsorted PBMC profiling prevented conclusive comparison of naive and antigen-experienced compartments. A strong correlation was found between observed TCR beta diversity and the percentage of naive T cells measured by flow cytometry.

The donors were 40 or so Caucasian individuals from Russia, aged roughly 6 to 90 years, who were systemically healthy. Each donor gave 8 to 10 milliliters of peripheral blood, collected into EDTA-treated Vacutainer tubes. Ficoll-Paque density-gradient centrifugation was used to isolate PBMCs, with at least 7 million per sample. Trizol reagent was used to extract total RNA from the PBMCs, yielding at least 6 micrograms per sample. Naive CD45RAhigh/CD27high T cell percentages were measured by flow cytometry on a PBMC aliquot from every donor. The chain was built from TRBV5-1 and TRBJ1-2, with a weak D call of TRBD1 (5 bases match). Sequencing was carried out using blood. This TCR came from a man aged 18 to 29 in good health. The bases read TGCGCCAGCAGCTTGAGAGGGGTTCGGGGCTACACCTTC. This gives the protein CASSLRGVRGYTF.